The T cell receptor beta chain described here comes from a study of OX40 agonist ivuxolimab in advanced cancers. Study at large: Cohort: 82.7% men, mean age approximately 60, aged roughly 23 to 90. Enrollees could have had prior anti-PD-1, anti-PD-L1 or anti-CTLA-4 therapy, which approximately 40% had received. Study-wide results and caveats: At 0.1 to 3.0 mg/kg, CD4+ and CD8+ blood T cells expanded clonally by week 6. Nonresponders, in some cases, also had low normalized T-cell clonal expansion.

Per germline, CDR1 SGHVS and CDR2 FNYEAQ. The CDR3 is 13 residues long. V dropped 0 bases and J dropped 5 bases, with 8 bases sitting between them. The method was immunoSEQ multiplex PCR; TCRdb's version includes in-frame clones alone and lacks a portion of them. The table shows approximately 82,000 clones, with more than 70% occurring only once. As concerns this clone: The antigen is unknown.

The chain uses TRBV7-6 and TRBJ2-7; D remains ambiguous. The TCR comes from an adult with an advanced solid tumor such as melanoma, head and neck, liver or kidney cancer. The sequences come from CD4+ or CD8+ T cells sorted from blood, collected in a trial of the OX40 agonist ivuxolimab. CDR3 protein: CASSLALHHEQYF. The DNA of the CDR3 is TGTGCCAGCAGCTTAGCGCTTCACCACGAGCAGTACTTC.